One and the same sample provided the 13 T cell receptor beta chains below, sequenced in a study of beta chain features in type 1 diabetes. Reverse transcription of all isolated RNA meant that expressed TCRB transcripts were sequenced. The method was immunoSEQ multiplex PCR; TCRdb's version includes in-frame clones alone and lacks a portion of them. The data hold under 45,000 clones, with roughly 50% observed a single time. The sample comprised stem cell memory CD4+ T cells from blood. Source of these receptors: a woman under 40 in good health.

V and J are TRBV28 and TRBJ2-4; D remains unclear. The length of the CDR3 is 13 residues. V lost 6 bases, J lost 8 bases, and 14 bases lay in between. Germline values: CDR1 MDHEN, CDR2 SYDVKM. The CDR3 is CASSYWPQDIQYF. The CDR3 bases are TGTGCCAGCAGCTATTGGCCCCAGGACATTCAGTACTTC.

The chain has TRBV7-2 and TRBJ2-1; D possibly corresponds to TRBD1 (6 bases). The V and J ends lost 0 bases and 7 bases respectively, with 7 bases between them. Germline values: CDR1 SGHTA, CDR2 FQGNSA. This CDR3 has 13 amino acids. The CDR3 is CASSLAQGNEQFF. In nucleotides, the CDR3 is TGTGCCAGCAGCTTAGCCCAGGGGAATGAGCAGTTCTTC.

The J gene is TRBJ1-6, the V gene TRBV4-3, with D unresolved. The CDR3 covers 14 residues. V was cut by 3 bases and J by 8 bases, with 11 bases left in between. CDR1 and CDR2 (germline): LGHNA, YSLEER. This chain's CDR3 is CASSQRTEDSPLHF. The CDR3 DNA is TGCGCCAGCAGCCAGAGGACGGAGGATTCACCCCTCCACTTT.

The chain recombines TRBV2 with TRBJ1-5, with D possibly matching TRBD1 (5 bases). Germline loops: CDR1 SNHLY, CDR2 FYNNEI. V lost 3 bases and J 4 bases, leaving 13 bases between the germline ends. The CDR3 totals 15 residues. The CDR3 spells CASSEGLHGNQPQHF. The DNA for the CDR3 is TGTGCCAGCAGTGAGGGACTGCACGGTAATCAGCCCCAGCATTTT.

V is TRBV7-2 and J is TRBJ1-2; 7 bases fit TRBD1. Germline V gene lookup returns CDR1 SGHTA and CDR2 FQGNSA. With 4 bases clipped from V and 7 bases from J, the junction kept 12 bases outside the gene matches. The CDR3 totals 15 residues. The CDR3 sequence is CASSSQTGVRAGYTF. The CDR3 nucleotides are TGTGCCAGCAGCTCCCAAACAGGGGTTAGGGCTGGCTACACCTTC.

The chain carries TRBV4-2 and TRBJ2-5; 7 positions agree with TRBD2. From germline, CDR1 is LGHNA and CDR2 YNFKEQ. The CDR3 is made up of 14 amino acids. With V trimmed by 5 bases and J by 5 bases, 8 bases remained unmatched. CDR3 amino acids: CASSTAGVMETQYF. DNA for the CDR3: TGTGCCAGCAGCACGGCGGGAGTAATGGAGACCCAGTACTTC.

This clone was picked up a small number of times. DNA for the CDR3: TGTGCCAGCTCACCCAGGGAGGATGAGCAGTTCTTC. This codes for CASSPREDEQFF. The V and J genes are TRBV18 and TRBJ2-1; possible D gene TRBD2, 6 bases. Trimming removed 3 bases from V and 8 bases from J, with 8 bases in between. CDR1 and CDR2 (germline): KGHSH, LQKENI. The CDR3 sequence is 12 residues long.

V gene TRBV7-2 combines with J gene TRBJ2-7; D ambiguous. V was pared by 3 bases and J by 2 bases, with 14 bases between. The germline V gene encodes CDR1 SGHTA and CDR2 FQGNSA. The CDR3 length is 15 residues. The CDR3 DNA sequence: TGTGCCAGCAGCTTCCAGGCTACCGCTGCCTACGAGCAGTACTTC. The encoded protein is CASSFQATAAYEQYF.

This clone has a handful of counts. V gene TRBV28 combines with J gene TRBJ2-5; 10 positions agree with TRBD1. V dropped 7 bases and J dropped 4; count of bases not matched to a gene: 12. From germline, CDR1 is MDHEN and CDR2 SYDVKM. The CDR3 length is 16 residues. Here the CDR3 DNA reads TGTGCCAGCAAAAAAGGGGGGACAGGGGTTGGAGAGACCCAGTACTTC. It specifies CASKKGGTGVGETQYF.

This clone was counted a few times. The V call is TRBV7-9, the J call TRBJ2-7, with D perhaps matching TRBD1 (5 bases). Germline lookup yields CDR1 SEHNR and CDR2 FQNEAQ (reference sequence). V lost 2 bases and J 2 bases, leaving 13 bases between the germline ends. This CDR3 is built from 15 residues. The chain's CDR3 is CASSLRGSTPYEQYF. The CDR3 DNA reads TGTGCCAGCAGCTTAAGGGGTAGCACCCCCTACGAGCAGTACTTC.

There are a few counts of this clone. The chain combines TRBV7-2 with TRBJ1-1; 8 bases align to TRBD1. CDR1 SGHTA and CDR2 FQGNSA come from the germline V gene. V trimming: 4 bases; J trimming: 11 bases; junction bases outside the gene matches: 9. The CDR3 is made up of 13 amino acids. The CDR3, as DNA: TGTGCCAGCAGCTCGAAGGACAGGGCGGAGGCTTTCTTT. Its protein product is CASSSKDRAEAFF.

This clone has a single count. This rearrangement joins TRBV7-9 to TRBJ2-7, with D possibly TRBD1 on 5 matching bases. The CDR3 has 14 residues. Germline CDR1 and CDR2: SEHNR and FQNEAQ (reference sequence). Trimming left V 3 bases short and J 3 bases short, with 12 bases between. CDR3 nucleotides: TGTGCCAGCAGCTTGGGGCAGGGTAACTACGAGCAGTACTTC. Encoded protein: CASSLGQGNYEQYF.

This chain joins TRBV23-1 and TRBJ2-7, with D perhaps TRBD1 (6 bases). TRBV23-1 is an ORF; its function is uncertain. With 8 bases removed from V and 3 bases from J, the gap between germline ends came to 11 bases. This CDR3 comprises 12 residues. The CDR3 region has the DNA TGCGCCAGCGGCGGACAGCTCTACGAGCAGTACTTC. Residues: CASGGQLYEQYF.